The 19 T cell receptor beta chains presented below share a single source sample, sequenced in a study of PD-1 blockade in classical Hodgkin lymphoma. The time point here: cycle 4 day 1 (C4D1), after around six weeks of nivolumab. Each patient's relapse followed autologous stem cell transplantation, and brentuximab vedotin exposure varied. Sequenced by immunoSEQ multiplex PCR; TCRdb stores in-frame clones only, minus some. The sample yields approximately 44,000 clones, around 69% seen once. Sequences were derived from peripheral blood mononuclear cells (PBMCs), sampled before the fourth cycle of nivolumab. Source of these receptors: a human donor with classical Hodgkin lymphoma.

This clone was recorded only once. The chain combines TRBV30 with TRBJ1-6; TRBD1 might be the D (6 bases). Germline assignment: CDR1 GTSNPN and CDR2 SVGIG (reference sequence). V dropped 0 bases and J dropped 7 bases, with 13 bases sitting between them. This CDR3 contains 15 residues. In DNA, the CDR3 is TGTGCCTGGAGTGTTGAGGACAGCTTAAATTCACCCCTCCACTTT. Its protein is CAWSVEDSLNSPLHF.

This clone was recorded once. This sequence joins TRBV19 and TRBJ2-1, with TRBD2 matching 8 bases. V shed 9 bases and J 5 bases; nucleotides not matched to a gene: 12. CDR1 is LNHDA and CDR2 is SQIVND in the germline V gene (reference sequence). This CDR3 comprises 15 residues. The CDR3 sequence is CASLPGGQRNNEQFF. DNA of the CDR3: TGTGCCAGCCTACCGGGGGGGCAAAGGAACAATGAGCAGTTCTTC.

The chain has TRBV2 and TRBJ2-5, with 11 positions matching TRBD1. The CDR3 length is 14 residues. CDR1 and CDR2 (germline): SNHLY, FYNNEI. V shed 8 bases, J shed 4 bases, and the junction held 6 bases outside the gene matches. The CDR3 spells CASARDRGIETQYF. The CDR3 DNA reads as TGTGCCAGCGCCAGGGACAGGGGGATAGAGACCCAGTACTTC. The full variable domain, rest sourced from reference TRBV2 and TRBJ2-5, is EPEVTQTPSHQVTQMGQEVILRCVPISNHLYFYWYRQILGQKVEFLVSFYNNEISEKSEIFDDQFSVERPDGSNFTLKIRSTKLEDSAMYFCASARDRGIETQYFGPGTRLLVL.

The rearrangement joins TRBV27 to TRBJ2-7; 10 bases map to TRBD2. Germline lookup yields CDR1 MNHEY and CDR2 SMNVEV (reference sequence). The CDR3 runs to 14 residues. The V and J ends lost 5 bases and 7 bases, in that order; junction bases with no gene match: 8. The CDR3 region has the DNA TGTGCCAGCAGTCTTAGCGGGGGGCCGGGGGAGCAGTACTTC. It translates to CASSLSGGPGEQYF.

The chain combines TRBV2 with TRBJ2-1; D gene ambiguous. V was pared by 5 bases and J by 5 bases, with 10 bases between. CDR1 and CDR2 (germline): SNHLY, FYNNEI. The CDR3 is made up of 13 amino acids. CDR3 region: CASSIGSDNEQFF. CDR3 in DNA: TGTGCCAGCAGTATTGGATCTGACAATGAGCAGTTCTTC.

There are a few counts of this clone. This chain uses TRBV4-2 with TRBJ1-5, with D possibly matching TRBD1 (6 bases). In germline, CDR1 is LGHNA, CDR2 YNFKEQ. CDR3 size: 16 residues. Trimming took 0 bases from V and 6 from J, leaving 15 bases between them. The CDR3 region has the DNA TGTGCCAGCAGCCAAGATATTGGAGGGGGGGGTCAGCCCCAGCATTTT. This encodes CASSQDIGGGGQPQHF.

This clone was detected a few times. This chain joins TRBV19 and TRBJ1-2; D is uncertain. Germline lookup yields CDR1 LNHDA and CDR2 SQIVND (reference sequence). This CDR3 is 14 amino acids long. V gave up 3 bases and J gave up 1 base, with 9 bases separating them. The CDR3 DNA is TGTGCCAGTAGTATCAAGACACGTAACTATGGCTACACCTTC. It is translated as CASSIKTRNYGYTF.

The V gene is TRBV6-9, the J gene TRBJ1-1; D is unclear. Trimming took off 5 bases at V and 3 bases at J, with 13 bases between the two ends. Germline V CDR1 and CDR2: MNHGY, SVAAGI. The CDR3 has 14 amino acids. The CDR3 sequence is CASSTHKFDTEAFF. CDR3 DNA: TGTGCCAGCAGTACTCATAAATTCGACACTGAAGCTTTCTTT.

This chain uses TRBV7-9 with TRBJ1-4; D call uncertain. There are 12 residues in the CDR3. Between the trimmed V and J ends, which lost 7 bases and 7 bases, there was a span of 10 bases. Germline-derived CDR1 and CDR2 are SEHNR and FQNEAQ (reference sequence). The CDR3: CASMGVGEKLFF. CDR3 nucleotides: TGTGCCAGCATGGGAGTTGGTGAAAAACTGTTTTTT.

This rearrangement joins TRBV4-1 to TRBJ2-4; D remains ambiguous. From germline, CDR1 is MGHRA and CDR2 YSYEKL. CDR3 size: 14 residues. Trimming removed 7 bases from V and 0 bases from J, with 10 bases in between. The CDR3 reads CASTADIAKNIQYF. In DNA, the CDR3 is TGCGCCAGCACGGCCGACATAGCCAAAAACATTCAGTACTTC.

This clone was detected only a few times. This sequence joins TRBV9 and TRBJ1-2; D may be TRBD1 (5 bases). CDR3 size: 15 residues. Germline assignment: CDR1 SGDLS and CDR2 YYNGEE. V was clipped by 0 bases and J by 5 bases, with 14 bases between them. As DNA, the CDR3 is TGTGCCAGCAGCGTAGTTGGGGACTTGAAGTATGGCTACACCTTC. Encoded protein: CASSVVGDLKYGYTF.

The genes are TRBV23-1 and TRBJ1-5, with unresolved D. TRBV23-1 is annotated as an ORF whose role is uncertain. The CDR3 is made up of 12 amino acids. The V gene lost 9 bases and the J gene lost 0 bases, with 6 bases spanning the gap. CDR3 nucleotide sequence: TGCGCCAGTTCCGATAGCAATCAGCCCCAGCATTTT. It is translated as CASSDSNQPQHF.

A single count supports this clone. The CDR3 bases are TGTGCCAGCTCACCAGGAGATACGCAGTATTTT. It translates to CASSPGDTQYF. This chain links TRBV18 with TRBJ2-3; D uncertain. The V gene's germline CDR1 is KGHSH and CDR2 LQKENI. Trimming left V 2 bases short and J 5 bases short, with 2 bases between. This CDR3 has 11 residues.

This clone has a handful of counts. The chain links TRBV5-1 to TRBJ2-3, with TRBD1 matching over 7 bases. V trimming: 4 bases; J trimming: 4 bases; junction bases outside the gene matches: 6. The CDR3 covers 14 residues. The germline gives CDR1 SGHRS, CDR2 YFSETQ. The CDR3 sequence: CASSITGAPDTQYF. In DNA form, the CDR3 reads TGCGCCAGCAGCATTACAGGGGCCCCAGATACGCAGTATTTT.

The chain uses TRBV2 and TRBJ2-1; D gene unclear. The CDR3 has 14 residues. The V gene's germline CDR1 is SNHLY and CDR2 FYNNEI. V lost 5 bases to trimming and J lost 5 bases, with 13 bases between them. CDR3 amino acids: CASSTGADDNEQFF. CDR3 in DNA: TGTGCCAGCAGTACGGGCGCTGACGACAATGAGCAGTTCTTC.

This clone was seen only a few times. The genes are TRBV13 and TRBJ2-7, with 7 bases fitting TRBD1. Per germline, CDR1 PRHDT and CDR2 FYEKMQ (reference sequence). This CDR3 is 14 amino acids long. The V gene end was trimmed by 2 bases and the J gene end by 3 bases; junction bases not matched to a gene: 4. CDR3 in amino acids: CASSLSAGGYEQYF. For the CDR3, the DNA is TGTGCCAGCAGCTTAAGTGCAGGGGGCTACGAGCAGTACTTC.

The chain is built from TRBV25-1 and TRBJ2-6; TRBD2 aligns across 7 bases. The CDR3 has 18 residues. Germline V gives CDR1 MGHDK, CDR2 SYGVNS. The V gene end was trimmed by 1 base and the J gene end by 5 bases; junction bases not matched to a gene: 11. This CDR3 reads CASSELGDSGDRANVLTF. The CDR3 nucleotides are TGTGCCAGCAGTGAATTAGGTGACAGCGGGGATAGGGCCAACGTCCTGACTTTC.

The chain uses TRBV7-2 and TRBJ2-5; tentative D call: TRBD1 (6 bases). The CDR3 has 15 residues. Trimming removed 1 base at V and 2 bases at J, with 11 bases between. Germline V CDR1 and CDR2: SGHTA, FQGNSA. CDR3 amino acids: CASSLVQDRQETQYF. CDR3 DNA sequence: TGTGCCAGCAGCTTAGTTCAGGACAGACAAGAGACCCAGTACTTC.

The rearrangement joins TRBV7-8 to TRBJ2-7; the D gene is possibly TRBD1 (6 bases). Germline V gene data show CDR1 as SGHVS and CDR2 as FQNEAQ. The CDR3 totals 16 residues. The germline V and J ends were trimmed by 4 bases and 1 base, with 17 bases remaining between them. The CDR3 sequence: CASSSNRQALSYEQYF. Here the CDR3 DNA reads TGTGCCAGCAGCTCCAACCGACAGGCGCTTTCCTACGAGCAGTACTTC.